This T cell receptor (beta chain) was obtained from a study of tumor and adjacent non-tumor tissue in lung cancer. Germline CDR1 SEHNR, CDR2 FQNEAQ (reference sequence). CDR3 length: 14 residues. About this clonotype itself: Its target is not known.

The library came from three nested PCR rounds adapted from ARM-PCR protocols. One entry per CDR3 protein, called by TCRdb with MiXCR from the multiplex PCR reads. The table shows roughly 82,000 distinct CDR3 sequences, with more than 75% occurring only once. Findings of the study overall: Significantly higher TCR diversity was found in tumor than normal lung. Tumor repertoires had a smaller top 100 clone share than normal lung.

No cell sorting was done before RNA was extracted from the tissue. The normal lung tissue was taken more than 3 cm from the tumor edge. The chain combines TRBV7-9 with TRBJ2-3, with D perhaps TRBD1 (5 bases). The sample taken for sequencing was distant non-tumor lung tissue. The receptor was derived from a woman between 45 and 60 years old with non-small cell lung cancer. The CDR3 sequence is CISSLSEQGGTQYF. The CDR3 DNA reads TGTATCAGCAGCTTATCGGAGCAGGGTGGTACGCAGTATTTT.